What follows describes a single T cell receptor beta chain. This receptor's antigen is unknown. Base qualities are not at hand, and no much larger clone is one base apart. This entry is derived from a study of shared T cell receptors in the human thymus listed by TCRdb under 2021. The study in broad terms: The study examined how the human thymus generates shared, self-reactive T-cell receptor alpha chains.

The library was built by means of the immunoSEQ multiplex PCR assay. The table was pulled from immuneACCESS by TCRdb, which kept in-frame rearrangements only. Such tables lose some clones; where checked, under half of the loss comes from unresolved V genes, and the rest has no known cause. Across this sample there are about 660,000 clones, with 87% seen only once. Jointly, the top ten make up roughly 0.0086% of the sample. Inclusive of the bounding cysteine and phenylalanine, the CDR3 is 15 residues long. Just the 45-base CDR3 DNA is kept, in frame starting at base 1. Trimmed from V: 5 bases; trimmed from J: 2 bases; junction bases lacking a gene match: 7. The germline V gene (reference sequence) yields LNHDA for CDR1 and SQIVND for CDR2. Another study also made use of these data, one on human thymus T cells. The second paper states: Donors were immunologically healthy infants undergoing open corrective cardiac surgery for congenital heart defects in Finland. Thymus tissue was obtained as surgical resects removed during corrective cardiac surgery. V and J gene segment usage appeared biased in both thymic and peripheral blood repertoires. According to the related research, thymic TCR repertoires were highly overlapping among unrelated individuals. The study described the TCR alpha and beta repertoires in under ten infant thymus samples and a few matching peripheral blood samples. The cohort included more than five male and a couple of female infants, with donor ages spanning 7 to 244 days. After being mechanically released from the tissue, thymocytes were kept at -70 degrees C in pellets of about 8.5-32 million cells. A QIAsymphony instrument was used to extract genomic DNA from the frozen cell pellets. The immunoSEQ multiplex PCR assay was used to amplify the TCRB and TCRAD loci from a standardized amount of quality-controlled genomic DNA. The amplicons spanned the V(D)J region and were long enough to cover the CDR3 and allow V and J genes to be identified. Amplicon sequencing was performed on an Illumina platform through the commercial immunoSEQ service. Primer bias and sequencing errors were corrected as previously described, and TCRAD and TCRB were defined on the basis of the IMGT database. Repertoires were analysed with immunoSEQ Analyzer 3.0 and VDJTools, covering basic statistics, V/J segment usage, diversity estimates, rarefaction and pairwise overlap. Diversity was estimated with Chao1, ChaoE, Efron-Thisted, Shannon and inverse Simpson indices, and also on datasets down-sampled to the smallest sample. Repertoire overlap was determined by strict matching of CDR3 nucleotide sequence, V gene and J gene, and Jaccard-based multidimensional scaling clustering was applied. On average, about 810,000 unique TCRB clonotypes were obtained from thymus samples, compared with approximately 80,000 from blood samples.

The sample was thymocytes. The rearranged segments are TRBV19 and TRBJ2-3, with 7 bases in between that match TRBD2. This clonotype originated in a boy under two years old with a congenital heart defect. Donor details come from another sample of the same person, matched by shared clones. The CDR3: CASSPGGRATDTQYF. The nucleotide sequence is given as TGTGCCAGTAGTCCTGGAGGGAGGGCCACAGATACGCAGTATTTT. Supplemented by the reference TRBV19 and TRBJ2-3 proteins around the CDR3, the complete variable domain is DGGITQSPKYLFRKEGQNVTLSCEQNLNHDAMYWYRQDPGQGLRLIYYSQIVNDFQKGDIAEGYSVSREKKESFPLTVTSAQKNPTAFYLCASSPGGRATDTQYFGPGTRLTVL.